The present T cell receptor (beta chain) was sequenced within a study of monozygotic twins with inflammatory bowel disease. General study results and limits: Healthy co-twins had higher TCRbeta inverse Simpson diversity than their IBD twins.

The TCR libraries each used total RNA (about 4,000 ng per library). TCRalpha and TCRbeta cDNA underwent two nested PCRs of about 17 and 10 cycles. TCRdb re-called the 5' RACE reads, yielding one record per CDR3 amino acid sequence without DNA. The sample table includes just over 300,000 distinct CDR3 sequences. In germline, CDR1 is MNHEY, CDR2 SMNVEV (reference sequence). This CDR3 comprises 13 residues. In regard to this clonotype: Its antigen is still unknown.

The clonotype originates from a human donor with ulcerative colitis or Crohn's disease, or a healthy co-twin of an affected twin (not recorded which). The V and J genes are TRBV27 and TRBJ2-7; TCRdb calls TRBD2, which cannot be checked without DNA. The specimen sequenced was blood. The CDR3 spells CASRSSGAYEQYF.